This T cell receptor beta chain is from a study of T-cell reconstitution after alpha-beta-depleted transplantation in children. Regarding the study as a whole: Where some patients showed high TCRbeta diversity at day 60, it came from recipient T cells and thymic progenitors that had survived. Fresh T-cell production supplied most of the T-cell counts and diversity seen one year after transplant.

Trimming removed 3 bases at V and 0 bases at J, with 6 bases between. The CDR3 runs to 14 residues. For this clonotype: Its antigen is not identified.

Library preparation (for TCRbeta) was performed with unique molecular identifiers. TCRdb ran MiXCR on the PCR reads and lists one entry per CDR3 protein. The repertoire consists of 250,000 to 400,000 distinct CDR3 sequences, with approximately 23% occurring once and the leading ten covering 9.5% to 12%. Here the sequenced sample was PBMCs, mostly from graft donor cells, taken 180 days after TCRalphabeta/CD19-depleted stem cell transplant. The V gene is TRBV12-3 or TRBV12-4, the J gene TRBJ1-5, with D unresolved. The sequence derives from a male patient under 18 who had a stem cell transplant for acute lymphoblastic leukemia, so the T cells may come from the graft donor. This CDR3 reads CASSFTYSNQPQHF. CDR3 bases: TGTGCCAGCAGTTTCACTTATAGCAATCAGCCCCAGCATTTT.